The 27 T cell receptor beta chains given below trace back to one sample, sequenced in a study of T cells in localized non-small cell lung cancer. TCRdb's copy holds only in-frame clones and misses some; the assay was immunoSEQ multiplex PCR. The profile shows roughly 2,000 clones, about a sixth of them singletons. Sequenced material: normal lung tissue next to the tumor, taken before any cancer treatment. These TCRs come from a male donor at least 60 years old with stage I non-small cell lung cancer.

This clone was recorded at least ten times. The V gene is TRBV11-3, the J gene TRBJ1-6, with D unresolved. The CDR3 covers 14 residues. Germline-derived CDR1 and CDR2 are SGHNT and YENEEA. Trimming shortened V by 4 bases and J by 9 bases, and 13 bases separated the two germline ends. Here the CDR3 DNA reads TGTGCCAGCAGCTCTACGGATTGGGTTTCACCCCTCCACTTT. Residues: CASSSTDWVSPLHF.

This chain joins TRBV9 and TRBJ2-3, with D possibly matching TRBD1 (6 bases). The CDR3 has 14 amino acids. The V gene lost 0 bases and the J gene lost 1 base, with 6 bases spanning the gap. Looked up from germline, CDR1 is SGDLS and CDR2 is YYNGEE. The CDR3 region is CASSVEGGTDTQYF. The DNA for the CDR3 is TGTGCCAGCAGCGTAGAGGGGGGCACAGATACGCAGTATTTT. Combining the CDR3 with reference TRBV9 and TRBJ2-3 gives the whole variable domain DSGVTQTPKHLITATGQRVTLRCSPRSGDLSVYWYQQSLDQGLQFLIQYYNGEERAKGNILERFSAQQFPDLHSELNLSSLELGDSALYFCASSVEGGTDTQYFGPGTRLTVL.

The genes are TRBV11-3 and TRBJ2-3; possibly TRBD1 or TRBD2 for D (5 bases each). Looked up from germline, CDR1 is SGHNT and CDR2 is YENEEA. The CDR3 runs 17 residues. Trimming left V 1 base short and J 2 bases short, with 16 bases between. CDR3 protein: CASSLGGTTLVTDTQYF. The CDR3 DNA reads TGTGCCAGCAGCTTAGGGGGGACCACCCTCGTCACAGATACGCAGTATTTT.

V is TRBV9 and J is TRBJ2-2; D is unclear. Trimming removed 2 bases from V and 3 bases from J, with 11 bases in between. From germline, CDR1 is SGDLS and CDR2 YYNGEE. The CDR3 sequence is 15 residues long. CDR3 coding DNA: TGTGCCAGCAGCGTGAGTCCTGGCGACACCGGGGAGCTGTTTTTT. It translates to CASSVSPGDTGELFF.

This clone was picked up a small number of times. This sequence joins TRBV6-8 and TRBJ1-5; TRBD1 is a possible D gene (6 bases). The CDR3 covers 15 residues. V lost 6 bases and J 3 bases, leaving 15 bases between the germline ends. Germline V gives CDR1 MNHGY, CDR2 SAAAGT. CDR3 sequence (DNA): TGTGCCAGCAGCTCACAGGGAAGGTACAATCAGCCCCAGCATTTT. Translation gives CASSSQGRYNQPQHF.

V and J are TRBV19 and TRBJ2-4; either TRBD1 or TRBD2 may fit D (5 bases each). This CDR3 has 14 residues. Per germline, CDR1 LNHDA and CDR2 SQIVND (reference sequence). V was cut by 8 bases and J by 3 bases, with 14 bases left in between. The CDR3 DNA reads as TGTGCCAGTCATGGGGGATTTGGCAAAAACATTCAGTACTTC. Its translation: CASHGGFGKNIQYF. The full variable domain, rest sourced from reference TRBV19 and TRBJ2-4, is DGGITQSPKYLFRKEGQNVTLSCEQNLNHDAMYWYRQDPGQGLRLIYYSQIVNDFQKGDIAEGYSVSREKKESFPLTVTSAQKNPTAFYLCASHGGFGKNIQYFGAGTRLSVL.

This clone was seen more than once but under ten times. The chain links TRBV11-3 to TRBJ2-3; tentative D call: TRBD2 (6 bases). CDR1 is SGHNT, CDR2 YENEEA, per germline. The CDR3 is 14 residues long. V lost 3 bases and J lost 3, with 10 bases in between. The CDR3 nucleotides read TGTGCCAGCAGCTTGGGAGGCTTAACAGATACGCAGTATTTT. Translation: CASSLGGLTDTQYF.

The chain combines TRBV29-1 with TRBJ1-1; perhaps TRBD1 as D (5 bases). The ends were cut back, 5 bases at V and 1 base at J, with 14 bases in the middle. Germline V gene data show CDR1 as SQVTM and CDR2 as ANQGSEA. The CDR3 runs 14 residues. The CDR3 coding sequence is TGCAGCGTTCGAGGGACCCTGGGGAACACTGAAGCTTTCTTT. This gives the protein CSVRGTLGNTEAFF. Full variable domain (rest looked up from reference TRBV29-1 and TRBJ1-1): SAVISQKPSRDICQRGTSLTIQCQVDSQVTMMFWYRQQPGQSLTLIATANQGSEATYESGFVIDKFPISRPNLTFSTLTVSNMSPEDSSIYLCSVRGTLGNTEAFFGQGTRLTVV.

This clone was counted only a few times. V is TRBV11-3 and J is TRBJ2-2, with D possibly matching TRBD1 (6 bases). The CDR3 runs to 15 residues. In germline, CDR1 is SGHNT, CDR2 YENEEA. V shed 5 bases and J shed 7 bases, with 17 bases lying between them. The CDR3 loop reads CASSAGTPVNGELFF. In nucleotides, the CDR3 is TGTGCCAGCAGCGCCGGGACACCGGTGAACGGGGAGCTGTTTTTT.

DNA for the CDR3: TGTGCCAGCAGCCGGGAGCGGGAGCCCTACAATGAGCAGTTCTTC. Its protein product is CASSREREPYNEQFF. V usage is TRBV11-3 and J usage is TRBJ2-1; 8 bases fit TRBD2. The CDR3 totals 15 residues. The junction had 5 bases not matched to a gene; V was cut back by 5 bases and J by 2 bases. CDR1 and CDR2 (germline): SGHNT, YENEEA.

In this sample, this clone turned up many times. J is TRBJ1-2 and V is TRBV11-3; 7 nucleotides match TRBD1. Germline CDR1 is SGHNT and CDR2 is YENEEA. V lost 3 bases to trimming and J lost 4 bases; unmatched junction nucleotides: 11. The CDR3 is made up of 16 amino acids. The CDR3 DNA sequence: TGTGCCAGCAGCTTGGGATGGACAGGCGGAAGCTATGGCTACACCTTC. Protein sequence: CASSLGWTGGSYGYTF.

This clone came up a few times. This sequence joins TRBV11-3 and TRBJ2-1; 7 bases line up with TRBD2. There are 14 residues in the CDR3. Germline CDR1 SGHNT, CDR2 YENEEA. V lost 5 bases and J lost 9; bases outside the gene matches: 10. For the CDR3, the DNA is TGTGCCAGCAGCCTCCCGGGGGGTGGGAGTGAGCAGTTCTTC. Its protein is CASSLPGGGSEQFF.

The V call is TRBV28, the J call TRBJ1-4; D is unclear. This CDR3 contains 15 residues. Germline values: CDR1 MDHEN, CDR2 SYDVKM. The ends were cut back, 4 bases at V and 0 bases at J, with 9 bases in the middle. The CDR3 DNA reads as TGTGCCAGCAGTTCCCCGACGGCAACTAATGAAAAACTGTTTTTT. Protein sequence: CASSSPTATNEKLFF.

This clone has more than one count but fewer than ten. The V gene is TRBV11-3, the J gene TRBJ2-7, with 9 bases fitting TRBD1. The CDR3 runs 15 residues. CDR1 SGHNT and CDR2 YENEEA come from the germline V gene. The V and J ends lost 3 bases and 6 bases, in that order; junction bases with no gene match: 9. CDR3 nucleotides: TGTGCCAGCAGCTTCTCGAGGACAGGGGACGGCGAGCAGTACTTC. This codes for CASSFSRTGDGEQYF.

The V and J genes are TRBV29-1 and TRBJ1-5; no clear D. The CDR3 is 13 residues long. The ends were cut back, 4 bases at V and 5 bases at J, with 12 bases in the middle. CDR1 is SQVTM, CDR2 ANQGSEA, per germline. DNA for the CDR3: TGCAGCGTTGCGGCCAGCCCGGATCAGCCCCAGCATTTT. This codes for CSVAASPDQPQHF.

This clone came up a few times. This sequence joins TRBV11-3 and TRBJ2-3; D gene ambiguous. V was clipped by 1 base and J by 6 bases, with 11 bases between them. This CDR3 contains 14 residues. Germline-derived CDR1 and CDR2 are SGHNT and YENEEA. The CDR3: CASSLGTPRDTQYF. The CDR3 DNA reads TGTGCCAGCAGCTTAGGGACGCCAAGGGATACGCAGTATTTT.

This clone has just a few counts. V and J are TRBV9 and TRBJ2-3, with a possible D match to TRBD1 (6 bases). With 1 base removed from V and 6 bases from J, the gap between germline ends came to 15 bases. CDR1 and CDR2 (germline): SGDLS, YYNGEE. CDR3 size: 15 residues. For the CDR3, the DNA is TGTGCCAGCAGCGTAAGCCAGGGGTTCGTTGATACGCAGTATTTT. Its translation is CASSVSQGFVDTQYF.

The chain couples TRBV11-3 to TRBJ2-6; possibly TRBD1 for D (5 bases). V gave up 5 bases and J gave up 4 bases, with 24 bases separating them. CDR1 and CDR2 (germline): SGHNT, YENEEA. The CDR3 spans 19 residues. The CDR3 region has the DNA TGTGCCAGCAGCCAGGCTCGTGGGCAGGGTGTATCCGGGGCCAACGTCCTGACTTTC. Its protein is CASSQARGQGVSGANVLTF.

The J gene is TRBJ2-4, the V gene TRBV30; 8 bases are a match to TRBD2. The CDR3 has 15 residues. V trimming: 0 bases; J trimming: 4 bases; junction bases outside the gene matches: 5. From germline, CDR1 is GTSNPN and CDR2 SVGIG (reference sequence). CDR3 amino acids: CAWSVPTGGKNIQYF. Here the CDR3 DNA reads TGTGCCTGGAGTGTACCAACGGGAGGGAAAAACATTCAGTACTTC.

This chain links TRBV18 with TRBJ1-3; possibly TRBD1 for D (6 bases). This CDR3 spans 16 amino acids. V was cut by 1 base and J by 1 base, with 11 bases left in between. CDR1 is KGHSH and CDR2 is LQKENI in the germline V gene. CDR3 sequence: CASSPRTEPSGNTIYF. CDR3 DNA: TGTGCCAGCTCACCACGGACAGAGCCGTCTGGAAACACCATATATTTT.

This chain connects TRBV11-3 to TRBJ2-5; 7 nucleotides line up with TRBD1. V lost 5 bases and J lost 5; bases outside the gene matches: 8. The CDR3 is 14 residues long. CDR1 and CDR2 (germline): SGHNT, YENEEA. CDR3 protein: CASSTRTGWETQYF. CDR3 DNA: TGTGCCAGCAGCACAAGGACAGGCTGGGAGACCCAGTACTTC.

The gene calls are TRBV11-3 and TRBJ2-3, with 8 bases fitting TRBD1. CDR3 length: 14 residues. The germline gives CDR1 SGHNT, CDR2 YENEEA. The junction had 3 bases not matched to a gene; V was cut back by 2 bases and J by 5 bases. In DNA form, the CDR3 reads TGTGCCAGCAGCTTACAGGGGGCGGGAGATACGCAGTATTTT. It yields the protein CASSLQGAGDTQYF. Together with reference TRBV11-3 and TRBJ2-3, the CDR3 gives the full variable domain: EAGVVQSPRYKIIEKKQPVAFWCNPISGHNTLYWYLQNLGQGPELLIRYENEEAVDDSQLPKDRFSAERLKGVDSTLKIQPAELGDSAVYLCASSLQGAGDTQYFGPGTRLTVL.

The V and J genes are TRBV11-3 and TRBJ2-2; 9 positions match TRBD1. The V gene end was trimmed by 3 bases and the J gene end by 4 bases; junction bases not matched to a gene: 6. The CDR3 loop spans 16 amino acids. CDR1 SGHNT and CDR2 YENEEA come from the germline V gene. The CDR3 reads CASSFSGTGTTGELFF. CDR3 DNA: TGTGCCAGCAGCTTCTCCGGGACAGGGACCACCGGGGAGCTGTTTTTT. The full variable domain, completed using reference TRBV11-3 and TRBJ2-2, is EAGVVQSPRYKIIEKKQPVAFWCNPISGHNTLYWYLQNLGQGPELLIRYENEEAVDDSQLPKDRFSAERLKGVDSTLKIQPAELGDSAVYLCASSFSGTGTTGELFFGEGSRLTVL.

Sample share makes this clone medium-sized. The J gene is TRBJ1-1, the V gene TRBV9, with D unclear. Germline CDR1 is SGDLS and CDR2 is YYNGEE. Trimming pared 0 bases from V and 8 bases from J, leaving 11 bases between. The CDR3 is made up of 13 amino acids. CDR3 sequence (DNA): TGTGCCAGCAGCGTAGCCGAAGGGCTAGAAGCTTTCTTT. Translated, it gives CASSVAEGLEAFF.

The V gene is TRBV29-1, the J gene TRBJ2-5; D possibly corresponds to TRBD2 (6 bases). The germline V gene has CDR1 SQVTM and CDR2 ANQGSEA. The V end lost 4 bases, the J end lost 1 base, and 10 bases lay between the germline ends. This CDR3 has 13 amino acids. This chain's CDR3 is CSVVGGVQETQYF. In DNA, the CDR3 is TGCAGCGTTGTGGGCGGGGTCCAAGAGACCCAGTACTTC.

This clone came up many times. The DNA of the CDR3 is TGTGCCAGCAGCCTCGGGGTAGCGGGACGTGAGCAGTTCTTC. Its translation: CASSLGVAGREQFF. This sequence joins TRBV11-3 and TRBJ2-1; 8 bases align to TRBD2. V lost 5 bases, J lost 9 bases, and 9 bases stayed unmatched. Per germline, CDR1 SGHNT and CDR2 YENEEA. The CDR3 runs 14 residues. Together with reference TRBV11-3 and TRBJ2-1, the CDR3 gives the full variable domain: EAGVVQSPRYKIIEKKQPVAFWCNPISGHNTLYWYLQNLGQGPELLIRYENEEAVDDSQLPKDRFSAERLKGVDSTLKIQPAELGDSAVYLCASSLGVAGREQFFGPGTRLTVL.

This clone is medium-sized (0.01 to 0.1%). The V and J genes are TRBV11-3 and TRBJ2-2; weak D call: TRBD2 (5 bases). The V end lost 1 base, the J end lost 7 bases, and 10 bases lay between the germline ends. This CDR3 is 14 amino acids long. Per germline, CDR1 SGHNT and CDR2 YENEEA. The CDR3 is CASSLGPGSGELFF. CDR3 sequence (DNA): TGTGCCAGCAGCTTAGGCCCGGGAAGCGGGGAGCTGTTTTTT.